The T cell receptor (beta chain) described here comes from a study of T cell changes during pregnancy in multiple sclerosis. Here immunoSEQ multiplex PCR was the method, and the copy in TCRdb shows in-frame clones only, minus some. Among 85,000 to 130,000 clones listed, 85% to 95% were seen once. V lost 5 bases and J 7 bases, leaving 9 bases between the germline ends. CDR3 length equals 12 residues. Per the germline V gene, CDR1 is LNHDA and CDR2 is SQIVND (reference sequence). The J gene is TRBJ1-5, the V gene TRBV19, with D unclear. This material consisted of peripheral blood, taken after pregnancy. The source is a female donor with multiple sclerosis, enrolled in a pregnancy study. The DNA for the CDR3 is TGTGCCAGTAGTTTCCCGGGGCAGCCCCAGCATTTT. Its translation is CASSFPGQPQHF.